These 28 T cell receptor beta chains were all obtained from the same sample, sequenced in a study of Tregs in tolerant kidney transplant recipients (dated by TCRdb to the late 2010s). This sample's time point label indicates: 6 months after combined kidney and bone marrow transplant. Transplants used related donors with nonmyeloablative bone marrow transplantation; mixed chimerism was transient in the human trials. Library preparation was by the immunoSEQ multiplex PCR assay. This is the immuneACCESS table as TCRdb keeps it, with only in-frame sequences that have V and J called. A part of the clones is gone; compared with another copy, unresolved V genes explain less than half, and the rest is unexplained. This specimen's table enumerates about 14,000 clones. 25% to 30% of the sample is in the top ten clones. Sequenced here: CD8+ T cells from blood (PBMCs), sampled 6 months after the transplant. All receptors come from a human patient who received a combined kidney and bone marrow transplant. Following a transplant, a fraction of the T cells may be traceable to the graft donor.

Notes on this clone: Read sequence stops 3 residues before the CDR3 end, and the germline J gene provides the missing end. This sequence joins TRBV2 and TRBJ2-2, with 10 bases fitting TRBD1. Trimming took 10 bases from V and 5 from J; bases not matched to a gene: 10. The CDR3 totals 15 residues. Per germline, CDR1 SNHLY and CDR2 FYNNEI. Partial CDR3 DNA: TGTGCCAAGCAGGGGAGGACAGGGGGAACCGGGGAG. This sequence encodes CAKQGRTGGTGE. The full-length CDR3 reads as CAKQGRTGGTGELFF. The whole variable domain, filled in from reference TRBV2 and TRBJ2-2, reads EPEVTQTPSHQVTQMGQEVILRCVPISNHLYFYWYRQILGQKVEFLVSFYNNEISEKSEIFDDQFSVERPDGSNFTLKIRSTKLEDSAMYFCAKQGRTGGTGELFFGEGSRLTVL.

Comments on this clone: The read finishes 3 residues shy of the CDR3 end, and the germline J gene is used to complete it. The chain has TRBV19 and TRBJ1-2; 8 bases align to TRBD1. This CDR3 has 14 amino acids. Per the germline V gene, CDR1 is LNHDA and CDR2 is SQIVND (reference sequence). Incomplete CDR3 DNA: TGTGCCAGTAGTATAGGCAGGGGGCCCTACGAC. Translating it yields CASSIGRGPYD. Given in full, the CDR3 is CASSIGRGPYDYTF.

With respect to this clone: With the read ending 3 residues before the CDR3 end, the germline J gene is used to fill in that end. The chain employs TRBV7-6 and TRBJ1-5; possibly TRBD1 for D (6 bases). The CDR3 has 15 amino acids. V lost 5 bases to trimming and J lost 4 bases, with 15 bases between them. Germline loops: CDR1 SGHVS, CDR2 FNYEAQ. CDR3 DNA (partial): TGTGCCAGCAGCCGGGAGGGGGGGAGTAATCAGCCC. It specifies CASSREGGSNQP. The whole CDR3 is CASSREGGSNQPQHF.

As regards this clone: The read halts 3 residues ahead of the CDR3 end, with the missing end drawn from the germline J gene. This chain uses TRBV5-6 with TRBJ2-7, with 9 bases fitting TRBD1. CDR1 is SGHDT and CDR2 is YYEEEE in the germline V gene. V lost 4 bases to trimming and J lost 6 bases; unmatched junction nucleotides: 8. This CDR3 has 14 amino acids. CDR3 DNA, as far as it was read: TGTGCCAGCAGCCCGACAGGGGGTCCGGCCGAG. It encodes CASSPTGGPAE. The whole CDR3 sequence is CASSPTGGPAEQYF.

A remark on this clone: The CDR3 is cut off 3 residues early in the read; its end comes from the germline J gene. The genes are TRBV7-2 and TRBJ1-1, with D maybe TRBD1 (5 bases). The V and J ends lost 0 bases and 0 bases respectively, with 11 bases between them. In germline, CDR1 is SGHTA, CDR2 FQGNSA. This CDR3 has 16 residues. The CDR3 bases that were read are TGTGCCAGCAGCTTAGCGTTGGGGCGGTTGAACACTGAA. Its translation is CASSLALGRLNTE. The CDR3 in its entirety is CASSLALGRLNTEAFF.

Regarding this clone: The read gets to within 3 residues of the CDR3 end, and the germline J gene fills in the rest. V is TRBV19 and J is TRBJ1-5; 10 nucleotides agree with TRBD1. CDR1 is LNHDA and CDR2 is SQIVND in the germline V gene (reference sequence). V gave up 5 bases and J gave up 4 bases; unmatched junction bases: 8. The CDR3 is 16 residues long. CDR3 bases read: TGTGCCAGTAGTGCCCCGGGACAGGGGTTTAATCAGCCC. Encoded protein: CASSAPGQGFNQP. The full CDR3 is CASSAPGQGFNQPQHF.

Points on this clone: The CDR3 end is not reached by the read, which stops 3 residues before it; the germline J gene fills it in. This chain uses TRBV5-1 with TRBJ1-2; D perhaps matches TRBD1 (5 bases). The CDR3 is 15 amino acids. V lost 0 bases and J 2 bases, leaving 11 bases between the germline ends. CDR1 and CDR2 from the germline V gene are SGHRS and YFSETQ. The CDR3: CASSLVWQGNYGYTF. CDR3 DNA (partial): TGCGCCAGCAGCTTGGTGTGGCAGGGAAACTATGGC.

Turning to this clone: The read halts 3 residues ahead of the CDR3 end, with the missing end drawn from the germline J gene. The J gene is TRBJ2-1, the V gene TRBV19, with 12 positions matching TRBD2. Germline lookup yields CDR1 LNHDA and CDR2 SQIVND (reference sequence). The CDR3 is 19 residues long. V lost 3 bases, J lost 1 base, and 10 bases stayed unmatched. The CDR3 sequence: CASSIWRLAGERSYNEQFF. The covered CDR3 bases are TGTGCCAGTAGTATCTGGAGACTAGCGGGAGAGAGGTCCTACAATGAG.

Worth noting for this clone: The CDR3 extends 3 residues past the end of the read, so its final part is completed from the germline J gene. The rearrangement joins TRBV10-2 to TRBJ1-4; D might be TRBD1 (6 bases). CDR3 length: 11 amino acids. Germline loops: CDR1 WSHSY, CDR2 SAAADI. The CDR3 sequence is CASGTPSELFF. CDR3 DNA, as far as it was read: TGCGCCAGCGGGACACCGAGCGAA.

About this clone: Coverage ceases 3 residues before the CDR3 finishes, and the germline J gene fills in the end. V and J are TRBV5-3 and TRBJ2-6; a possible D gene is TRBD2 (6 bases). TRBV5-3 is flagged as an ORF with uncertain function. With 0 bases removed from V and 2 bases from J, the gap between germline ends came to 12 bases. The CDR3 extends over 17 amino acids. The sequenced CDR3 bases are TGTGCCAGAAGCTTGGCCGGGACTCCCCCTGGGGCCAACGTC. Translating gives CARSLAGTPPGANV. The CDR3 reads in full as CARSLAGTPPGANVLTF.

With respect to this clone: The CDR3 end falls 3 residues outside the read, so it is completed with the germline J gene. The chain has TRBV20-1 and TRBJ2-7; 11 bases are a match to TRBD1. The CDR3 spans 14 residues. V lost 5 bases, J lost 4 bases, and 7 bases stayed unmatched. The V gene's germline CDR1 is DFQATT and CDR2 SNEGSKA (reference sequence). The CDR3 bases that were read are TGCAGTGCTTCATCCGGGACAGGGGGGTACGAG. It is translated as CSASSGTGGYE. The whole CDR3 protein is CSASSGTGGYEQYF.

Worth noting for this clone: From the germline J gene comes the end of the CDR3, since the read stops 3 residues before it. V usage is TRBV10-2 and J usage is TRBJ2-1; no clear D. The length of the CDR3 is 16 residues. The V gene's germline CDR1 is WSHSY and CDR2 SAAADI. Trimming took off 0 bases at V and 2 bases at J, with 11 bases between the two ends. The CDR3 protein is CASSESLVDTYNEQFF. The sequenced CDR3 bases are TGCGCCAGCAGTGAGTCGTTGGTAGATACCTACAATGAG.

Notes on this clone: Read data end 3 residues before the CDR3 end; the end is taken from the germline J gene. The chain recombines TRBV7-2 with TRBJ1-4; possibly TRBD1 for D (5 bases). CDR1 SGHTA and CDR2 FQGNSA come from the germline V gene. This CDR3 contains 16 residues. The CDR3 bases that were read are TGTGCCAGCAGCTTAGCGTACGGGTCTGGGGCCAACGTA. Translated: CASSLAYGSGANV. The full CDR3 protein is CASSLAYGSGANVLFF.

The CDR3 loop reads CASRMRAESTDTQYF. The part of the CDR3 DNA that was read is TGTGCCAGTAGGATGCGGGCGGAAAGCACAGATACG. This chain uses TRBV19 with TRBJ2-3; D possibly corresponds to TRBD2 (5 bases). The CDR3 end falls 3 residues outside the read, so it is completed with the germline J gene. Trimming took off 6 bases at V and 0 bases at J, with 13 bases between the two ends. This CDR3 has 15 residues. Germline V gene lookup returns CDR1 LNHDA and CDR2 SQIVND (reference sequence).

This clone is identified as hyperexpanded (1% or more) from frequency. The DNA ends 3 residues before the CDR3 does, and the rest of the CDR3 is filled in from the germline J gene. The sample carries other DNA sequences with the same CDR3. The chain has TRBV19 and TRBJ2-7; D possibly corresponds to TRBD2 (5 bases). CDR1 LNHDA and CDR2 SQIVND come from the germline V gene (reference sequence). CDR3 length: 13 amino acids. V lost 3 bases, J lost 6 bases, and 12 bases lay in between. The sequenced part of the CDR3 DNA is TGTGCCAGTAGTATCCCCCTAGGAGGCGAG. Translating it yields CASSIPLGGE. The whole CDR3 reads CASSIPLGGEQYF.

Notes on this clone: A read error may produce the germline difference seen at one junction end. The read falls 3 residues short of the CDR3 end, and the missing part is taken from the germline J gene. V gene TRBV19 combines with J gene TRBJ1-4; no clear D gene. The germline gives CDR1 LNHDA, CDR2 SQIVND (reference sequence). CDR3 length equals 14 residues. The CDR3 here is CGSSIATAGSPLFF. The CDR3 DNA, read in part, is TGTGGCAGTAGTATAGCCACCGCGGGTTCACCA. Full variable domain (rest looked up from reference TRBV19 and TRBJ1-4): DGGITQSPKYLFRKEGQNVTLSCEQNLNHDAMYWYRQDPGQGLRLIYYSQIVNDFQKGDIAEGYSVSREKKESFPLTVTSAQKNPTAFYLCGSSIATAGSPLFFGSGTQLSVL.

Notes on this clone: The read is 3 residues too short to cover the CDR3 end, so that end is filled in from the germline J gene. The chain couples TRBV20-1 to TRBJ1-6; D is unclear. The germline V gene encodes CDR1 DFQATT and CDR2 SNEGSKA (reference sequence). This CDR3 is built from 16 residues. V was clipped by 6 bases and J by 0 bases, with 15 bases between them. CDR3 bases read: TGCAGTGCCCCCTCGGCGGGTAACTCCTATAATTCACCC. Amino acids: CSAPSAGNSYNSP. Given in full, the CDR3 is CSAPSAGNSYNSPLHF.

Considering frequency, this clone is medium-sized. The observed sequence ends 3 residues before the CDR3 terminus, with the missing tail filled in from the germline J gene. The rearrangement links TRBV7-8 to TRBJ1-4; D may be TRBD1 (5 bases). V lost 4 bases, J lost 0 bases, and 15 bases lay in between. CDR3 length equals 17 residues. Germline V CDR1 and CDR2: SGHVS, FQNEAQ. CDR3 protein: CASSSRAGHSTNEKLFF. The covered CDR3 bases are TGTGCCAGCAGCTCTAGGGCCGGACACTCAACTAATGAAAAA.

For this clone: The read gets to within 3 residues of the CDR3 end, and the germline J gene fills in the rest. The chain has TRBV13 and TRBJ1-2; no definite D call. In germline, CDR1 is PRHDT, CDR2 FYEKMQ (reference sequence). The CDR3 is 13 residues long. The CDR3 loop reads CASSPGEGGGYTF. The sequenced CDR3 bases are TGTGCCAGCAGCCCCGGGGAGGGCGGCGGC. Variable domain in full (rest from reference TRBV13 and TRBJ1-2): AAGVIQSPRHLIKEKRETATLKCYPIPRHDTVYWYQQGPGQDPQFLISFYEKMQSDKGSIPDRFSAQQFSDYHSELNMSSLELGDSALYFCASSPGEGGGYTFGSGTRLTVV.

Worth noting for this clone: The read halts 3 residues ahead of the CDR3 end, with the missing end drawn from the germline J gene. The chain recombines TRBV7-9 with TRBJ1-2; possibly TRBD1 for D (5 bases). This CDR3 comprises 13 residues. The germline V gene encodes CDR1 SEHNR and CDR2 FQNEAQ (reference sequence). The DNA read from the CDR3 is TGTGCCAGCAGCCCGGACATCGCCTACGAC. Its translation is CASSPDIAYD. The whole CDR3 is CASSPDIAYDYTF.

Remarks on this clone: The read ends 3 residues early relative to the CDR3; the germline J gene fills the gap. V usage is TRBV18 and J usage is TRBJ2-1; 10 positions match TRBD2. V lost 3 bases, J lost 8 bases, and 10 bases stayed unmatched. This CDR3 region has 16 residues. In germline, CDR1 is KGHSH, CDR2 LQKENI. CDR3 bases read: TGTGCCAGCTCACCGACCCTAGCGGGAGTCCCGGATGAG. This codes for CASSPTLAGVPDE. The entire CDR3 sequence reads CASSPTLAGVPDEQFF.

To note about this clone: The read ends 3 residues before the CDR3 terminus; that terminus is restored from the germline J gene. The chain employs TRBV4-1 and TRBJ2-7; TRBD2 matches 8 bases. J gave up 1 base and V 5 bases, and 10 bases lay outside the gene matches. This CDR3 has 16 amino acids. Looked up from germline, CDR1 is MGHRA and CDR2 is YSYEKL. CDR3: CASSEFTSGGSYEQYF. The DNA read from the CDR3 is TGCGCCAGCAGCGAGTTTACTAGCGGTGGATCCTACGAG.

The CDR3 region is CASSLGEGQDLLPNSPLHF. Partial CDR3 DNA: TGTGCCAGCAGCTTAGGGGAGGGACAGGATCTTCTCCCCAATTCACCC. The chain joins TRBV13 to TRBJ1-6; 8 positions agree with TRBD1. Read sequence stops 3 residues before the CDR3 end, and the germline J gene provides the missing end. This CDR3 has 19 amino acids. Germline-derived CDR1 and CDR2 are PRHDT and FYEKMQ (reference sequence). Unmatched junction bases numbered 14, after V lost 0 bases and J lost 7 bases.

A word on this clone: The junction shows a germline mismatch at one end, possibly a read error. Other nucleotide sequences in the sample specify the same CDR3. The sequenced part of the CDR3 DNA is TGTTCCAGCAGCCTGACAGCCTACGAG. This encodes CSSSLTAYE. The full CDR3 reads CSSSLTAYEQYF. The genes are TRBV7-9 and TRBJ2-7, with D perhaps matching TRBD1 (5 bases). The read falls 3 residues short of the CDR3 end, and the missing part is taken from the germline J gene. The CDR3 runs 12 residues. Germline-derived CDR1 and CDR2 are SEHNR and FQNEAQ (reference sequence). Full variable domain (remainder filled in from reference TRBV7-9 and TRBJ2-7): DTGVSQNPRHKITKRGQNVTFRCDPISEHNRLYWYRQTLGQGPEFLTYFQNEAQLEKSRLLSDRFSAERPKGSFSTLEIQRTEQGDSAMYLCSSSLTAYEQYFGPGTRLTVT.

Regarding this clone: The read ends 3 residues shy of where the CDR3 ends; the end is completed using the germline J gene. This sequence joins TRBV20-1 and TRBJ2-3; D is uncertain. The CDR3 runs 14 residues. Germline V gene data show CDR1 as DFQATT and CDR2 as SNEGSKA (reference sequence). The germline V and J ends were trimmed by 0 bases and 1 base, with 8 bases remaining between them. The DNA read from the CDR3 is TGCAGTGCTAGAGATCTCACTGGCACAGATACG. This sequence encodes CSARDLTGTDT. In full, the CDR3 reads CSARDLTGTDTQYF.

Note on this clone: The read ends 3 residues before the CDR3 terminus; that terminus is restored from the germline J gene. The rearrangement joins TRBV5-1 to TRBJ1-1, with 7 bases matching TRBD1. The CDR3 spans 13 residues. V dropped 7 bases and J dropped 0; count of bases not matched to a gene: 3. CDR1 and CDR2 (germline): SGHRS, YFSETQ. The DNA read from the CDR3 is TGCGCCAGCGGGACAGAGATGAACACTGAA. This translates into CASGTEMNTE. From start to end, the CDR3 is CASGTEMNTEAFF. Supplemented by reference TRBV5-1 and TRBJ1-1, the full variable domain reads KAGVTQTPRYLIKTRGQQVTLSCSPISGHRSVSWYQQTPGQGLQFLFEYFSETQRNKGNFPGRFSGRQFSNSRSEMNVSTLELGDSALYLCASGTEMNTEAFFGQGTRLTVV.

A remark on this clone: The CDR3 extends 3 residues past the end of the read, so its final part is completed from the germline J gene. The chain has TRBV10-1 and TRBJ2-1; TRBD2 aligns across 8 bases. Germline V gene sequence: CDR1 WNHNN, CDR2 SYGVQD (reference sequence). This CDR3 has 14 residues. V trimming: 5 bases; J trimming: 7 bases; junction bases outside the gene matches: 7. CDR3 DNA (partial): TGCGCCAGCAGTACCTTGGGACTAGGGAATGAG. Translated: CASSTLGLGNE. The entire CDR3 reads CASSTLGLGNEQFF.

Worth noting for this clone: The sequenced fragment ends 3 residues before the CDR3 boundary, so the rest is inferred from the germline J gene. The genes are TRBV4-1 and TRBJ1-1, with a weak D call TRBD1 (6 bases). The germline V and J ends were trimmed by 4 bases and 1 base, with 13 bases remaining between them. This CDR3 is 15 amino acids long. Germline lookup yields CDR1 MGHRA and CDR2 YSYEKL. The CDR3 DNA, read in part, is TGCGCCAGCAGCCGAGTACAGGGTGCGAACACTGAA. Residues: CASSRVQGANTE. The complete CDR3 protein is CASSRVQGANTEAFF.